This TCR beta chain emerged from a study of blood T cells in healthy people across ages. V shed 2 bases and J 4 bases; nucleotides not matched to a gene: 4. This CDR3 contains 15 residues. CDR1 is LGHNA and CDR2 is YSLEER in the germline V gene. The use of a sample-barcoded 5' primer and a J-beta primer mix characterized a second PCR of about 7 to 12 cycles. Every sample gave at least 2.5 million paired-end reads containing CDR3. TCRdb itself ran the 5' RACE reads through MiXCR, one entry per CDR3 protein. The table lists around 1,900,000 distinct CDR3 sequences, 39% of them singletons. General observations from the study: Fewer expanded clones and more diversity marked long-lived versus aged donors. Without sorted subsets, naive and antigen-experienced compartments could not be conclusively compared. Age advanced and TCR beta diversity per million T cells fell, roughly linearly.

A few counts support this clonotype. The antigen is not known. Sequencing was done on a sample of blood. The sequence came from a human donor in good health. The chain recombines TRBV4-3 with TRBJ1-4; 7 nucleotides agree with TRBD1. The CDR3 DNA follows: TGCGCCAGCAGCCAAACAGGGGCCAGTAATGAAAAACTGTTTTTT. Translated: CASSQTGASNEKLFF.